This is a list of T cell receptor beta chains from one sample in a study of blood T cell repertoires in COVID-19. Only in-frame clones appear in the TCRdb table, and some are missing; sequencing was by immunoSEQ multiplex PCR. This table has around 300,000 clones, approximately 91% appearing once. The specimen was PBMCs or T cells enriched from blood (not recorded which). These receptors came from a middle-aged woman who had recovered from COVID-19. The CDR3 runs from the conserved cysteine through the conserved F or W. Fields, in order: D gene, V gene, CDR3 length, J gene, CDR3 protein, CDR3 DNA. A D gene is named only where the DNA matches it firmly.

D: NA; V: TRBV7-9; length: 14; J: TRBJ1-2; CDR3: CASSLMDMGGGYTF; DNA: TGTGCCAGCAGCTTAATGGACATGGGAGGGGGCTACACCTTC
D: TRBD1; V: TRBV29-1; length: 15; J: TRBJ2-7; CDR3: CSVEGGQGRSYEQYF; DNA: TGCAGCGTTGAAGGGGGACAGGGAAGATCGTACGAGCAGTACTTC
D: NA; V: TRBV6-5; length: 13; J: TRBJ2-1; CDR3: CASSTNRAGEQFF; DNA: TGTGCCAGCAGCACAAACAGGGCGGGTGAGCAGTTCTTC
D: NA; V: TRBV19; length: 16; J: TRBJ1-1; CDR3: CASSIIEGRGGTEAFF; DNA: TGTGCCAGTAGTATTATTGAGGGCAGGGGTGGCACTGAAGCTTTCTTT
D: NA; V: TRBV7-9; length: 14; J: TRBJ1-1; CDR3: CASSLPGSTTEAFF; DNA: TGTGCCAGCAGCTTACCGGGAAGCACGACTGAAGCTTTCTTT
D: NA; V: TRBV6-2/TRBV6-3; length: 15; J: TRBJ1-1; CDR3: CASSYIQGFGTEAFF; DNA: TGTGCCAGCAGTTACATTCAGGGATTTGGCACTGAAGCTTTCTTT
D: TRBD2; V: TRBV2; length: 18; J: TRBJ2-1; CDR3: CASGPGLAGGSSYNEQFF; DNA: TGTGCCAGTGGTCCGGGACTAGCGGGGGGAAGCTCCTACAATGAGCAGTTCTTC
D: NA; V: TRBV5-6; length: 17; J: TRBJ2-7; CDR3: CASQPTGMLGTSYEQYF; DNA: TGTGCCAGTCAACCCACGGGGATGTTGGGTACCTCCTACGAGCAGTACTTC
D: NA; V: TRBV5-1; length: 12; J: TRBJ1-1; CDR3: CATIFRSEVGTF; DNA: TGCGCCACCATTTTTCGGTCGGAGGTGGGAACTTTT
D: NA; V: TRBV7-2; length: 18; J: TRBJ2-1; CDR3: CASSPSSGGASSYNEQFF; DNA: TGTGCCAGCAGCCCATCTTCGGGCGGGGCGAGCTCCTACAATGAGCAGTTCTTC
D: TRBD1; V: TRBV5-4; length: 16; J: TRBJ1-3; CDR3: CASSHGQALSGNTIYF; DNA: TGTGCCAGCAGTCATGGACAGGCTCTCTCTGGAAACACCATATATTTT
D: NA; V: TRBV18; length: 16; J: TRBJ1-2; CDR3: CASSHLESTPNYGYTF; DNA: TGTGCCAGCTCCCACCTAGAGTCCACCCCTAACTATGGCTACACCTTC
D: TRBD1; V: TRBV20-1; length: 14; J: TRBJ2-5; CDR3: CSASPSGGSETQYF; DNA: TGCAGTGCTAGTCCCTCAGGGGGTTCGGAGACCCAGTACTTC
D: NA; V: TRBV12-3/TRBV12-4; length: 13; J: TRBJ1-2; CDR3: CASSYRDKSGYTF; DNA: TGTGCCAGCAGCTACCGGGACAAGAGTGGCTACACCTTC
D: TRBD1; V: TRBV30; length: 15; J: TRBJ1-4; CDR3: CAWSRDRGLGEKLFF; DNA: TGTGCCTGGAGTAGGGACAGGGGGCTTGGGGAAAAACTGTTTTTT
D: NA; V: TRBV7-2; length: 16; J: TRBJ1-3; CDR3: CASSLGGGSSGNTIYF; DNA: TGTGCCAGCAGCTTAGGGGGGGGCTCCTCTGGAAACACCATATATTTT
D: TRBD1; V: TRBV27; length: 19; J: TRBJ2-1; CDR3: CASSLYGTGGESSYNEQFF; DNA: TGTGCCAGCAGTTTATACGGGACAGGGGGCGAAAGCTCCTACAATGAGCAGTTCTTC
D: TRBD1; V: TRBV4-1; length: 14; J: TRBJ1-2; CDR3: CASIPTRGNRGYTF; DNA: TGCGCCAGCATCCCGACCAGGGGGAATCGTGGCTACACCTTC
D: NA; V: TRBV9; length: 16; J: TRBJ1-2; CDR3: CASSLEEGPSMGGYTF; DNA: TGTGCCAGCAGCCTCGAGGAGGGACCCTCGATGGGGGGCTACACCTTC
D: NA; V: TRBV9; length: 13; J: TRBJ1-6; CDR3: CASSVVTDSPLHF; DNA: TGTGCCAGCAGCGTAGTCACAGATTCACCCCTCCACTTT
D: NA; V: TRBV2; length: 14; J: TRBJ1-4; CDR3: CASSRDGGGEKLFF; DNA: TGTGCCAGCAGCCGGGACGGCGGGGGTGAAAAACTGTTTTTT
D: NA; V: TRBV6-1; length: 19; J: TRBJ1-4; CDR3: CASSGKSVSVRGTNEKLFF; DNA: TGTGCCAGCAGTGGAAAGTCAGTCTCCGTTCGAGGCACTAATGAAAAACTGTTTTTT